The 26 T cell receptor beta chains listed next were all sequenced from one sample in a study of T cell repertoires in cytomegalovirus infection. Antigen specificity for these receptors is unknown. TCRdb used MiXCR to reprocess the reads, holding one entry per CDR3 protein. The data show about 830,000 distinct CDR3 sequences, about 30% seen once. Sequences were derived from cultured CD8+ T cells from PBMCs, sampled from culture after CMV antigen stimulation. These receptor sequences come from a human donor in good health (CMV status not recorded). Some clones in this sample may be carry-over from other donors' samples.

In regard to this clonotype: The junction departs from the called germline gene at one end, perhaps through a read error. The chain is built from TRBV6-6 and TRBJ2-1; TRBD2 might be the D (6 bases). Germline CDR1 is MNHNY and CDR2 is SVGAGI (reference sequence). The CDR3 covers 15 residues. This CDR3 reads CASSDSGVAYNEQFF. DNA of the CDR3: TGTGCCAGCAGTGACTCGGGGGTTGCCTACAATGAGCAGTTCTTC.

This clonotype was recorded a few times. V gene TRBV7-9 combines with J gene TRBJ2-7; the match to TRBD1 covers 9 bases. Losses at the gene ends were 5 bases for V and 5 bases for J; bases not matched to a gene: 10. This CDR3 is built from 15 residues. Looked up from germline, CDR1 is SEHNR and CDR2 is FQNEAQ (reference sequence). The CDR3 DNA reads TGTGCCAGCAGCACCCGGGACAGGGTGCCCCACGAGCAGTACTTC. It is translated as CASSTRDRVPHEQYF.

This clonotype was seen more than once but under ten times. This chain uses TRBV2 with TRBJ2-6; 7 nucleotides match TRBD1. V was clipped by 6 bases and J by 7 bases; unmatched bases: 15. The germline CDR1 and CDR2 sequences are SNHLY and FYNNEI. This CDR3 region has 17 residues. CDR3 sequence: CASSRRDSSLGANVLTF. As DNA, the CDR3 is TGTGCCAGCAGCCGAAGGGACAGTTCCCTAGGAGCCAACGTCCTGACTTTC.

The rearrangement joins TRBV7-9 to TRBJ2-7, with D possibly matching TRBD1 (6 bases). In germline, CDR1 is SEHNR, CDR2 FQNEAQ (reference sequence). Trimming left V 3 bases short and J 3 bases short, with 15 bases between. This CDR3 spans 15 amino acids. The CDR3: CASSFHRDTNYEQYF. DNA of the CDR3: TGTGCCAGCAGCTTCCACCGGGACACCAACTACGAGCAGTACTTC.

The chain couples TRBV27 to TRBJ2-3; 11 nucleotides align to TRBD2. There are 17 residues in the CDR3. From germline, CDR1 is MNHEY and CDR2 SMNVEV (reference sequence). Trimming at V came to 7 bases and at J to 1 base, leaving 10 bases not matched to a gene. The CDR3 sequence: CASTLAGGPFGTDTQYF. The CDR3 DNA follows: TGTGCCAGCACGCTAGCGGGGGGCCCCTTTGGCACAGATACGCAGTATTTT.

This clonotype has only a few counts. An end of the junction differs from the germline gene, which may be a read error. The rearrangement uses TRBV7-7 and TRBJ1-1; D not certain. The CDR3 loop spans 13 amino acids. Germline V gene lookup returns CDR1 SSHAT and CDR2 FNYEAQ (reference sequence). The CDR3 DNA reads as TGTGCTAGCAGCAACAGACCGAACACTGAAGCTTTCTTT. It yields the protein CASSNRPNTEAFF.

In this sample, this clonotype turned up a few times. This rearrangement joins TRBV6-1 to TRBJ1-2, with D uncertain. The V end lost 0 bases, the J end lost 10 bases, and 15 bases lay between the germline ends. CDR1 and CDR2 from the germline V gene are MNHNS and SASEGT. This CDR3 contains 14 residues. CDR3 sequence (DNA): TGTGCCAGCAGTGAAGCCCCGAACGTCCACTTCTACACCTTC. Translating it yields CASSEAPNVHFYTF.

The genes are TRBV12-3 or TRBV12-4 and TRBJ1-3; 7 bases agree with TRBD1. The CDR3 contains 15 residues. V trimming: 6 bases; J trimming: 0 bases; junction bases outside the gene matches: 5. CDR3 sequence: CASRTGLDSGNTIYF. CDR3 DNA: TGTGCCAGCAGGACAGGGCTGGACTCTGGAAACACCATATATTTT.

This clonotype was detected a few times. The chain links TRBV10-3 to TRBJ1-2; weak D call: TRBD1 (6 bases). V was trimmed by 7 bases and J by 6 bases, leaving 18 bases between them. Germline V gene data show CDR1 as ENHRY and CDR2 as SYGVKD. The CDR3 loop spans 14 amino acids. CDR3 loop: CAINGNREVDGYTF. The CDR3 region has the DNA TGTGCCATCAACGGGAACAGGGAAGTCGATGGCTACACCTTC.

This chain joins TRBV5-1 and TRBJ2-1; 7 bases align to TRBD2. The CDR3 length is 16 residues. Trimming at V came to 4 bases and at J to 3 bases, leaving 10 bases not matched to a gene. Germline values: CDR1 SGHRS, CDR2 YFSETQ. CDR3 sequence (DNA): TGCGCCAGCAGCGAAACTAGCGTTATTTTCTACAATGAGCAGTTCTTC. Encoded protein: CASSETSVIFYNEQFF.

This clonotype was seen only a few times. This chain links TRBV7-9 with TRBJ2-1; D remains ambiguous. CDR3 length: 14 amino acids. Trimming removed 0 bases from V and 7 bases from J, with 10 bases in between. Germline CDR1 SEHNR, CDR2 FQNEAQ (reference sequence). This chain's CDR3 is CASSLASHRNEQFF. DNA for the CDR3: TGTGCCAGCAGCTTAGCGAGTCACCGGAATGAGCAGTTCTTC.

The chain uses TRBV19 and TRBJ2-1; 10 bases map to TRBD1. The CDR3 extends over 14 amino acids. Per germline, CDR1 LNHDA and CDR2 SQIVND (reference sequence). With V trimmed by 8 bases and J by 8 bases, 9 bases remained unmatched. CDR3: CASSRGQGSHEQFF. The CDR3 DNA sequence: TGTGCCAGTTCCCGGGGACAGGGGTCCCATGAGCAGTTCTTC.

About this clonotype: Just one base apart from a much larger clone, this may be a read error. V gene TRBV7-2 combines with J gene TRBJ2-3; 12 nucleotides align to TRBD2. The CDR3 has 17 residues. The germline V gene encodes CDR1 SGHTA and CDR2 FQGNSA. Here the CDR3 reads CVSSTTSGGLYTDTQYF. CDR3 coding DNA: TGTGTCAGCAGCACAACTAGCGGGGGGCTTTACACAGATACGCAGTATTTT.

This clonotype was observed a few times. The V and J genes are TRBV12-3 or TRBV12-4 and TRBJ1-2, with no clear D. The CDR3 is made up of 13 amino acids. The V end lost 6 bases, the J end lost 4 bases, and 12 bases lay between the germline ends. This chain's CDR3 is CASSPAGTYGYTF. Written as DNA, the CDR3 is TGTGCCAGCAGCCCGGCCGGAACCTATGGCTACACCTTC.

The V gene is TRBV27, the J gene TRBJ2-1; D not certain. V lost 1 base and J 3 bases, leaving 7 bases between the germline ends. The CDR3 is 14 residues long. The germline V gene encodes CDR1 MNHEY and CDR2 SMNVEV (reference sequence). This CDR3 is CASSLWSNYNEQFF. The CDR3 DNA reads TGTGCCAGCAGTTTATGGTCGAACTACAATGAGCAGTTCTTC.

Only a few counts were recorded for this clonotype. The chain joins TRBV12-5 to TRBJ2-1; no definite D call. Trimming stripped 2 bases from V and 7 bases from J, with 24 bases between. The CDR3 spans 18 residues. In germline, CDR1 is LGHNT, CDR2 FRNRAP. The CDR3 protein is CASGLPSFRSRMRNEQFF. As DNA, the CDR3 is TGTGCTAGTGGTTTGCCCTCCTTTAGGTCTCGTATGAGGAATGAGCAGTTCTTC.

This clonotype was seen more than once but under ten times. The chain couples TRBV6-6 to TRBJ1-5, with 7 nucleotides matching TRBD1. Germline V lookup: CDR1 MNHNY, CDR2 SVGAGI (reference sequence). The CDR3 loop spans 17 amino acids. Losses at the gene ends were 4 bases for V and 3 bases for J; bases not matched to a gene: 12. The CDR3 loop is CASSSLRRGQHNQPQHF. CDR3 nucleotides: TGTGCCAGCAGTTCGTTACGCCGGGGACAGCACAATCAGCCCCAGCATTTT.

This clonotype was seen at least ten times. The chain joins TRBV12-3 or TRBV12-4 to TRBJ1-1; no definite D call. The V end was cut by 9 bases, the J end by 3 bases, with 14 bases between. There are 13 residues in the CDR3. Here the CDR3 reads CASMDYSYTEAFF. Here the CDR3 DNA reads TGTGCCAGTATGGACTATTCGTACACTGAAGCTTTCTTT.

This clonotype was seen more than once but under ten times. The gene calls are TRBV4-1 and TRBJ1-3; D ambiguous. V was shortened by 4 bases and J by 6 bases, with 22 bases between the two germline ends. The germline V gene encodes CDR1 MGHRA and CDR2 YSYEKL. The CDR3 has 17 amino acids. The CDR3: CASSLITGTTSENTIYF. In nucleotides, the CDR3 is TGCGCCAGCAGCCTCATTACGGGCACGACGTCGGAAAACACCATATATTTT.

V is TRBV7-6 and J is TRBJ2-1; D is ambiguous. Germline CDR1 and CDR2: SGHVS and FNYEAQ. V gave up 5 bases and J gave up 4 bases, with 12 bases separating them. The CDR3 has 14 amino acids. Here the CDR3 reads CASSPGEAYNEQFF. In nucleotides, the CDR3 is TGTGCCAGCAGCCCTGGGGAAGCATACAATGAGCAGTTCTTC.

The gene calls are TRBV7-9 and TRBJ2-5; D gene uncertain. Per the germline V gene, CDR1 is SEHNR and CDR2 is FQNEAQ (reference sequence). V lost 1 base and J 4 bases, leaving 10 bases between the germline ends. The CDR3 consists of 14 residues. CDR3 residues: CASSLDSPGETQYF. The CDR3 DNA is TGTGCCAGCAGCTTAGACTCTCCGGGAGAGACCCAGTACTTC.

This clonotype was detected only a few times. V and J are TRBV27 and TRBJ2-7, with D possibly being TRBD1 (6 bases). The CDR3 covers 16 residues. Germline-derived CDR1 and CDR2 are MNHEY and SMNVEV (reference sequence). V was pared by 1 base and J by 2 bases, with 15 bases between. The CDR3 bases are TGTGCCAGCAGTTTATTCCAGACAGGCGGAACCTACGAGCAGTACTTC. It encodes CASSLFQTGGTYEQYF.

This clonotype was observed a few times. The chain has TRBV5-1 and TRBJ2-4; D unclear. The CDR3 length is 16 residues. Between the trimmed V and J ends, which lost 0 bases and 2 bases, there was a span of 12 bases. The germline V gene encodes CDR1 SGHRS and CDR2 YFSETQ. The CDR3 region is CASSLAEGVSKNIQYF. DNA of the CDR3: TGCGCCAGCAGCTTGGCCGAAGGAGTCTCCAAAAACATTCAGTACTTC.

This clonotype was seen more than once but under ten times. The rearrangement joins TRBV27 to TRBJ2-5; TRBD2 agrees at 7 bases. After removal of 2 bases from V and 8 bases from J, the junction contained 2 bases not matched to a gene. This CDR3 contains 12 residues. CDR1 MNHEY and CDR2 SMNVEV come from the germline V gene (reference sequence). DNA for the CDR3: TGTGCCAGCAGTTTAGTAGCGGGTACCCAGTACTTC. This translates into CASSLVAGTQYF.

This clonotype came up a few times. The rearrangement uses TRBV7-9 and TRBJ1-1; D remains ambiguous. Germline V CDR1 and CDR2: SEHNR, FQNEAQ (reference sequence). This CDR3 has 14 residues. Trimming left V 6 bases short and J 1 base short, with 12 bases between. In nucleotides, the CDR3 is TGTGCCAGCAGAACCCAGGACCCGAACACTGAAGCTTTCTTT. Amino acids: CASRTQDPNTEAFF. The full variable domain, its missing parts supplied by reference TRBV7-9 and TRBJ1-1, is DTGVSQNPRHKITKRGQNVTFRCDPISEHNRLYWYRQTLGQGPEFLTYFQNEAQLEKSRLLSDRFSAERPKGSFSTLEIQRTEQGDSAMYLCASRTQDPNTEAFFGQGTRLTVV.

The chain's CDR3 is CASRRPGLAGPYNEQFF. The CDR3 nucleotides are TGTGCCAGCAGACGACCCGGACTAGCGGGCCCCTACAATGAGCAGTTCTTC. The chain recombines TRBV27 with TRBJ2-1; 11 positions agree with TRBD2. Germline CDR1 and CDR2: MNHEY and SMNVEV (reference sequence). The CDR3 loop spans 17 amino acids. Trimming took 6 bases from V and 2 from J; bases not matched to a gene: 9.